One and the same sample provided the 9 T cell receptor beta chains below, sequenced in a study of blood T cell repertoires in COVID-19. The data were produced by immunoSEQ multiplex PCR, yet TCRdb's version contains in-frame clones alone and is incomplete. Of tens of thousands of clones listed, 90% are singletons. Sequenced material: peripheral blood. These receptor sequences come from a woman between 35 and 50 years old with active COVID-19.

The J gene is TRBJ2-7, the V gene TRBV19, with D perhaps TRBD2 (6 bases). The CDR3 loop spans 14 amino acids. The V and J ends lost 2 bases and 7 bases respectively, with 15 bases between them. Germline assignment: CDR1 LNHDA and CDR2 SQIVND (reference sequence). Written as DNA, the CDR3 is TGTGCCAGTAGTATACGTCAGGGACTCGGGGAGCAGTACTTC. Its translation is CASSIRQGLGEQYF.

The rearrangement joins TRBV11-3 to TRBJ2-5; D perhaps matches TRBD2 (5 bases). Deletions cut 4 bases from V and 1 base from J, with 13 bases between. The CDR3 has 15 amino acids. Germline assignment: CDR1 SGHNT and CDR2 YENEEA. The CDR3 sequence: CASSSRFEGQETQYF. CDR3 DNA: TGTGCCAGCAGCTCCCGATTCGAGGGCCAAGAGACCCAGTACTTC.

The chain carries TRBV15 and TRBJ2-5; 8 bases align to TRBD2. Germline V lookup: CDR1 LNHNV, CDR2 YYDKDF (reference sequence). The CDR3 sequence is 18 residues long. Trimming took 0 bases from V and 5 from J; bases not matched to a gene: 14. CDR3 loop: CATSREGTWTGGQETQYF. For the CDR3, the DNA is TGTGCCACCAGCAGAGAGGGAACCTGGACGGGGGGGCAGGAGACCCAGTACTTC.

This sequence joins TRBV4-2 and TRBJ1-4; tentatively, D is TRBD1 (5 bases). The V gene's germline CDR1 is LGHNA and CDR2 YNFKEQ. This CDR3 is built from 18 residues. V lost 0 bases and J 0 bases, leaving 14 bases between the germline ends. As DNA, the CDR3 is TGTGCCAGCAGCCAAGATAACGGGGGAGGGGCAACTAATGAAAAACTGTTTTTT. Translating it yields CASSQDNGGGATNEKLFF.

This chain joins TRBV5-6 and TRBJ2-1, with D possibly being TRBD2 (5 bases). Germline lookup yields CDR1 SGHDT and CDR2 YYEEEE. V was pared by 1 base and J by 0 bases, with 14 bases between. CDR3 length equals 17 residues. In nucleotides, the CDR3 is TGTGCCAGCAGCTTGTTCTTCACTAGGAGCTCCTACAATGAGCAGTTCTTC. This sequence encodes CASSLFFTRSSYNEQFF.

This clone rates as medium-sized. This sequence joins TRBV9 and TRBJ2-1, with D possibly matching TRBD2 (6 bases). The V end was cut by 0 bases, the J end by 9 bases, with 16 bases between. Looked up from germline, CDR1 is SGDLS and CDR2 is YYNGEE. There are 15 residues in the CDR3. As DNA, the CDR3 is TGTGCCAGCAGCGTAGCCTTAAGGCGGGGCGGTGAGCAGTTCTTC. This sequence encodes CASSVALRRGGEQFF.

V and J are TRBV19 and TRBJ2-3; 8 nucleotides agree with TRBD1. This CDR3 has 15 residues. V shed 8 bases and J 1 base; nucleotides not matched to a gene: 8. Germline loops: CDR1 LNHDA, CDR2 SQIVND (reference sequence). The DNA for the CDR3 is TGTGCCAGTCTCTCCAGGGGGCAGGGCACAGATACGCAGTATTTT. Translated: CASLSRGQGTDTQYF. The variable domain in full, with the rest retrieved from reference TRBV19 and TRBJ2-3, is DGGITQSPKYLFRKEGQNVTLSCEQNLNHDAMYWYRQDPGQGLRLIYYSQIVNDFQKGDIAEGYSVSREKKESFPLTVTSAQKNPTAFYLCASLSRGQGTDTQYFGPGTRLTVL.

The chain carries TRBV3-1 (or the pseudogene TRBV3-2) and TRBJ2-7; TRBD2 is a possible D gene (5 bases). Per germline, CDR1 LGHDT and CDR2 YNNKEL (reference sequence). This CDR3 is 16 amino acids long. V gave up 5 bases and J gave up 0 bases, with 17 bases separating them. Here the CDR3 reads CASSSQYGVSSYEQYF. The CDR3 nucleotides read TGTGCCAGCAGCTCCCAATACGGGGTTTCCTCCTACGAGCAGTACTTC.

This clone was recorded once. CDR3 protein: CATSRVGLTSTDTQYF. Written as DNA, the CDR3 is TGTGCCACCAGCAGAGTCGGTCTGACTAGCACAGATACGCAGTATTTT. The chain has TRBV15 and TRBJ2-3, with unresolved D. The ends were cut back, 1 base at V and 0 bases at J, with 11 bases in the middle. This CDR3 has 16 amino acids. CDR1 and CDR2 from the germline V gene are LNHNV and YYDKDF (reference sequence).